Sequencing of this T cell receptor (beta chain) was carried out in a study of blood T cell repertoires in COVID-19. Germline CDR1 and CDR2: SGHTA and FQGNSA. The ends lost 6 bases at V and 2 bases at J; junction bases unmatched: 6. The CDR3 runs to 16 residues. This clone was counted a single time. The table came from immunoSEQ multiplex PCR; TCRdb's copy has only in-frame clones and leaves some out. The sample shows 200,000 to 250,000 clones, around 85% of them seen only once. The genes are TRBV7-2 and TRBJ2-3; 12 bases match TRBD2. This clonotype was sampled from a woman aged 45-65 years in a cohort exposed to, infected with or recovered from COVID-19 (not recorded which). The specimen sequenced was PBMCs or T cells enriched from blood (not recorded which). The CDR3 coding sequence is TGTGCCAGCAGTTGGACTAGCGGGACCTACACAGATACGCAGTATTTT. This sequence encodes CASSWTSGTYTDTQYF.